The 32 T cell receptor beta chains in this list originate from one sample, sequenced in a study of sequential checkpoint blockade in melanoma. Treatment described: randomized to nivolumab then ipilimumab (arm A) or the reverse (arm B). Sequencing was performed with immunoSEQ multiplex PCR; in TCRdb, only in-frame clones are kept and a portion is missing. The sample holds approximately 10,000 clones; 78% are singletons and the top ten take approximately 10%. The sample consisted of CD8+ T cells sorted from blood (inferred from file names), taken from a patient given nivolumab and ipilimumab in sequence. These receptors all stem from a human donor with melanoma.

CDR3 nucleotide sequence: TGTGCCAGCAGCTTAACGACCCTAGGGCTAGCGGGAGTCGAGCAGTACTTC. As protein: CASSLTTLGLAGVEQYF. This chain uses TRBV7-3 with TRBJ2-7; 10 nucleotides agree with TRBD2. The CDR3 runs 17 residues. In germline, CDR1 is SGHTA, CDR2 FQGTGA. V dropped 0 bases and J dropped 6; count of bases not matched to a gene: 11. The variable domain in full, with the rest retrieved from reference TRBV7-3 and TRBJ2-7, is GAGVSQTPSNKVTEKGKYVELRCDPISGHTALYWYRQSLGQGPEFLIYFQGTGAADDSGLPNDRFFAVRPEGSVSTLKIQRTERGDSAVYLCASSLTTLGLAGVEQYFGPGTRLTVT.

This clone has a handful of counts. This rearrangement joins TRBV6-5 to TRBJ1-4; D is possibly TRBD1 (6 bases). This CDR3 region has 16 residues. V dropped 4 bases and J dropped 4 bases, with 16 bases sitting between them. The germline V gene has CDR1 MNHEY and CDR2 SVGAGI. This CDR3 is CASSFSGDSGNEKLFF. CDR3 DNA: TGTGCCAGCAGTTTTTCAGGGGATAGTGGTAATGAAAAACTGTTTTTT.

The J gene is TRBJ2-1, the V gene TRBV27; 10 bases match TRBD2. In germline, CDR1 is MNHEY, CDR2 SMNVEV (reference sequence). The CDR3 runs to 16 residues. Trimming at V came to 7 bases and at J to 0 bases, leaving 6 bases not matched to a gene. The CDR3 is CASMASGSLSYNEQFF. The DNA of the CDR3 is TGTGCCAGCATGGCTAGCGGGAGCCTCTCCTACAATGAGCAGTTCTTC.

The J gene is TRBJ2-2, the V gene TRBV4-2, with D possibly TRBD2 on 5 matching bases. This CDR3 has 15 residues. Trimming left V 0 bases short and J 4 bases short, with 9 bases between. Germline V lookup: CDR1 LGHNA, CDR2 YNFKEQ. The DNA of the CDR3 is TGTGCCAGCAGCCAAGATCTAGCTCCCACCGGGGAGCTGTTTTTT. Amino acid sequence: CASSQDLAPTGELFF.

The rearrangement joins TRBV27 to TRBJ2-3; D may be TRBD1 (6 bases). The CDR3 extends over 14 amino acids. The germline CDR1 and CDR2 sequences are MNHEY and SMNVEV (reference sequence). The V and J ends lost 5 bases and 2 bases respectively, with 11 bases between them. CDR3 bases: TGTGCCAGCAGTCCCGGACAGCTCACAGATACGCAGTATTTT. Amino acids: CASSPGQLTDTQYF.

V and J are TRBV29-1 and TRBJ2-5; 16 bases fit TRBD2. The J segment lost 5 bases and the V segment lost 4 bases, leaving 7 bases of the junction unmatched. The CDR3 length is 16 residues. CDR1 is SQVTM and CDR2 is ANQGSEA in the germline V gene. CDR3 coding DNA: TGCAGCGTTGCGGGGACTAGCGGGGGGGCTGGGGAGACCCAGTACTTC. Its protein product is CSVAGTSGGAGETQYF.

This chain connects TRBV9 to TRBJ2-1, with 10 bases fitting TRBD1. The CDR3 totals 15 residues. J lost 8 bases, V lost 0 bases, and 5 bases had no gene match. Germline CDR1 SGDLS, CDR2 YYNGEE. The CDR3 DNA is TGTGCCAGCAGCGTAGAAGGGACAGGGGTCGATGAGCAGTTCTTC. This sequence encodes CASSVEGTGVDEQFF.

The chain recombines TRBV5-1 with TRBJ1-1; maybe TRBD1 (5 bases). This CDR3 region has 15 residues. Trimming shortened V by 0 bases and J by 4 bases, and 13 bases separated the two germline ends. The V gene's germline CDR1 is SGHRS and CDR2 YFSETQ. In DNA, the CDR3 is TGCGCCAGCAGCTTGGGAGGACCGGGGGTCACTGAAGCTTTCTTT. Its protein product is CASSLGGPGVTEAFF. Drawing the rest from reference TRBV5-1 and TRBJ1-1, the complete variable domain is KAGVTQTPRYLIKTRGQQVTLSCSPISGHRSVSWYQQTPGQGLQFLFEYFSETQRNKGNFPGRFSGRQFSNSRSEMNVSTLELGDSALYLCASSLGGPGVTEAFFGQGTRLTVV.

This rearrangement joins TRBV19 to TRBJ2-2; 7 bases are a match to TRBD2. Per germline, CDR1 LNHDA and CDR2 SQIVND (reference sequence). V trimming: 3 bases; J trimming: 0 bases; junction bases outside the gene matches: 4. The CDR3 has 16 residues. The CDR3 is CASSILAAANTGELFF. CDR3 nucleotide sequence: TGTGCCAGTAGTATTCTAGCGGCCGCGAACACCGGGGAGCTGTTTTTT.

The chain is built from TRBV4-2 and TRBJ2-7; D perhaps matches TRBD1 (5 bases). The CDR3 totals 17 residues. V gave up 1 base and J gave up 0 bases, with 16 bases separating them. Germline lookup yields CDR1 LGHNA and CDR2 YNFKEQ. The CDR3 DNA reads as TGTGCCAGCAGCCAAGCGTTTCCAGGACACAGCTCCTACGAGCAGTACTTC. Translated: CASSQAFPGHSSYEQYF.

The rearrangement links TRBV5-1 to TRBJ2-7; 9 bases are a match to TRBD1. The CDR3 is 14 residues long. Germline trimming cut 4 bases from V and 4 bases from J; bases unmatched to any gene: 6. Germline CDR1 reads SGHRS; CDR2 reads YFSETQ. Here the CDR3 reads CASSPGQGKYEQYF. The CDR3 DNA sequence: TGCGCCAGCAGCCCGGGACAGGGAAAGTACGAGCAGTACTTC. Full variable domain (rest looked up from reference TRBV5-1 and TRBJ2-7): KAGVTQTPRYLIKTRGQQVTLSCSPISGHRSVSWYQQTPGQGLQFLFEYFSETQRNKGNFPGRFSGRQFSNSRSEMNVSTLELGDSALYLCASSPGQGKYEQYFGPGTRLTVT.

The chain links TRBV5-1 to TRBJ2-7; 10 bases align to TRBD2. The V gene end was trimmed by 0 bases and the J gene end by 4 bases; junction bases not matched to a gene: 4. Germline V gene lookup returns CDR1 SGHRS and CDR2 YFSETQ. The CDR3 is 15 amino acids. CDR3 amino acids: CASSLGTSGKYEQYF. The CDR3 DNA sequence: TGCGCCAGCAGCTTGGGGACTAGCGGAAAGTACGAGCAGTACTTC.

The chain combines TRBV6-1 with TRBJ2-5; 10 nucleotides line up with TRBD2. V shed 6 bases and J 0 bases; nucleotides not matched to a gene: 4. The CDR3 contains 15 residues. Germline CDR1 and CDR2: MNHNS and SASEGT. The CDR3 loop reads CASSRLAGNQETQYF. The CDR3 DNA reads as TGTGCCAGCAGCCGACTAGCGGGTAACCAAGAGACCCAGTACTTC.

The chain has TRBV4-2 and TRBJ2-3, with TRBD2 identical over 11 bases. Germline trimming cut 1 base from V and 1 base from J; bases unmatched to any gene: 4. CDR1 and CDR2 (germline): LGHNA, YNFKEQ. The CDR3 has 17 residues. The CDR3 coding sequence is TGTGCCAGCAGCCAAGGGAATAGCGGGGGGGGCACAGATACGCAGTATTTT. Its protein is CASSQGNSGGGTDTQYF.

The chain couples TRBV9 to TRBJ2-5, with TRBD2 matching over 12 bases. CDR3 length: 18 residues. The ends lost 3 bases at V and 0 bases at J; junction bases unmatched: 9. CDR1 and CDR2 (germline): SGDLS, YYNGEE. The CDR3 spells CASSADPLAGGHQETQYF. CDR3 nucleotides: TGTGCCAGCAGCGCAGACCCACTAGCGGGGGGCCACCAAGAGACCCAGTACTTC.

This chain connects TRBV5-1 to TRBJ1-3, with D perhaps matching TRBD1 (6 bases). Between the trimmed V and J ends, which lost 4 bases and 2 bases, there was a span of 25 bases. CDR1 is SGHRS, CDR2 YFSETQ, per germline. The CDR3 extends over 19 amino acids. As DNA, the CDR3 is TGCGCCAGCAGCGGCTTATGCCCGGGGACAATAAGGCCTGGAAACACCATATATTTT. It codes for CASSGLCPGTIRPGNTIYF.

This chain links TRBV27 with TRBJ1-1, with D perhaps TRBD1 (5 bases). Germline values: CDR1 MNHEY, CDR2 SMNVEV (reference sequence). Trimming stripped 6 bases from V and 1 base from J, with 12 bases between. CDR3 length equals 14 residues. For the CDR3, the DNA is TGTGCCAGCAGGCGGGCGGGACCGAACACTGAAGCTTTCTTT. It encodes CASRRAGPNTEAFF.

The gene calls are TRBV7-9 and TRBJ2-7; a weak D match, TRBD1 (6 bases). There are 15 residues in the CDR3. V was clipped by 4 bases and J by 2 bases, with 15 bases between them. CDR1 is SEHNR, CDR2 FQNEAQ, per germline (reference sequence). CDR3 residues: CASSSTGNPTYEQYF. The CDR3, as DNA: TGTGCCAGCAGCTCCACAGGGAATCCGACCTACGAGCAGTACTTC.

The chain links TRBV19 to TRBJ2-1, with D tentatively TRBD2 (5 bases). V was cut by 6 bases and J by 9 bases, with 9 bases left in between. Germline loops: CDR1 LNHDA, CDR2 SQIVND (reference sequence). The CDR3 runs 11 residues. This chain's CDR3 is CASRWAGEQFF. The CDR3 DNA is TGTGCCAGTAGATGGGCGGGTGAGCAGTTCTTC. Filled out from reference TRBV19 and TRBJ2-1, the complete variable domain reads DGGITQSPKYLFRKEGQNVTLSCEQNLNHDAMYWYRQDPGQGLRLIYYSQIVNDFQKGDIAEGYSVSREKKESFPLTVTSAQKNPTAFYLCASRWAGEQFFGPGTRLTVL.

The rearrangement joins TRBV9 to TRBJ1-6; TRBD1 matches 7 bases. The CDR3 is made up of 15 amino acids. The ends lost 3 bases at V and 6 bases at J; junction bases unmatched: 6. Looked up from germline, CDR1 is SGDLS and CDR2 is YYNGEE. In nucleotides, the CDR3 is TGTGCCAGCAGCGAAAAGGGGGCTGGTAATTCACCCCTCCACTTT. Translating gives CASSEKGAGNSPLHF.

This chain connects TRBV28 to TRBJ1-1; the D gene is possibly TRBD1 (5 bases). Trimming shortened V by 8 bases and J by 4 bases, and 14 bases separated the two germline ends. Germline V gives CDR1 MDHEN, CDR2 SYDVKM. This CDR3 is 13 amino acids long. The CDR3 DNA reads TGTGCCAGCGGACCTCGGGGGGGCACTGAAGCTTTCTTT. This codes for CASGPRGGTEAFF.

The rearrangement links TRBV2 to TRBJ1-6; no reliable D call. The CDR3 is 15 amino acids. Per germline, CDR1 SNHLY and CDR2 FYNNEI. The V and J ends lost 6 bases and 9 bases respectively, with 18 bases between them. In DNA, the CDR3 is TGTGCCAGCAGCCCCATGACTAGGGAGTCTTCACCCCTCCACTTT. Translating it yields CASSPMTRESSPLHF.

The DNA of the CDR3 is TGTGCCAGTAGTATTATCGGGGAGACCCAGTACTTC. Translated: CASSIIGETQYF. The genes are TRBV19 and TRBJ2-5; D unclear. Between the trimmed V and J ends, which lost 3 bases and 5 bases, there was a span of 7 bases. The CDR3 length is 12 residues. The germline V gene has CDR1 LNHDA and CDR2 SQIVND (reference sequence). The variable domain in full, with the rest retrieved from reference TRBV19 and TRBJ2-5, is DGGITQSPKYLFRKEGQNVTLSCEQNLNHDAMYWYRQDPGQGLRLIYYSQIVNDFQKGDIAEGYSVSREKKESFPLTVTSAQKNPTAFYLCASSIIGETQYFGPGTRLLVL.

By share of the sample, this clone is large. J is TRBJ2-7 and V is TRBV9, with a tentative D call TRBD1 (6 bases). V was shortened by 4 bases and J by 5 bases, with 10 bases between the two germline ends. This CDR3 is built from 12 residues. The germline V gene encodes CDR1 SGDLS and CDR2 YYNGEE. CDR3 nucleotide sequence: TGTGCCAGCAGCCCAGGGGCCCACGAGCAGTACTTC. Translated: CASSPGAHEQYF. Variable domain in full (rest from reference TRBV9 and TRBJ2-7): DSGVTQTPKHLITATGQRVTLRCSPRSGDLSVYWYQQSLDQGLQFLIQYYNGEERAKGNILERFSAQQFPDLHSELNLSSLELGDSALYFCASSPGAHEQYFGPGTRLTVT.

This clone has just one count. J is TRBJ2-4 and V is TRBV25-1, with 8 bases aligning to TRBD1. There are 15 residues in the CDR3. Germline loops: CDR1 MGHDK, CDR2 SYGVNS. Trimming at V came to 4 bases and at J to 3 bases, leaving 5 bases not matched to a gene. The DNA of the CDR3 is TGTGCCAGCAGTGGACAGGGGTTGGGCAAAAACATTCAGTACTTC. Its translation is CASSGQGLGKNIQYF.

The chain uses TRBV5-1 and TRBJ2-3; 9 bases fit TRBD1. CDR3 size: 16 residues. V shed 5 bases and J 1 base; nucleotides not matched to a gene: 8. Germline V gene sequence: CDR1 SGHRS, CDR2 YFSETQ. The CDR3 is CASRHARTGGTDTQYF. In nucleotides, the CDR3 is TGCGCCAGCAGGCACGCCCGGACAGGGGGCACAGATACGCAGTATTTT.

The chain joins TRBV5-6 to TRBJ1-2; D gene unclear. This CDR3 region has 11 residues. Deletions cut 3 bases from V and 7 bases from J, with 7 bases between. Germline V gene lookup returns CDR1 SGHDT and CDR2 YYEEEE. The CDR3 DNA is TGTGCCAGCAGCTCGGGTGGTGGCTACACCTTC. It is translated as CASSSGGGYTF.

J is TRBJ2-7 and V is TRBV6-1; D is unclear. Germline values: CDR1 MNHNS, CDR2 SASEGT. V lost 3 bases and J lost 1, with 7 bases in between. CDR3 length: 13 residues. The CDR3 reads CASSEATSYEQYF. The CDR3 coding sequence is TGTGCCAGCAGTGAGGCGACTTCCTACGAGCAGTACTTC.

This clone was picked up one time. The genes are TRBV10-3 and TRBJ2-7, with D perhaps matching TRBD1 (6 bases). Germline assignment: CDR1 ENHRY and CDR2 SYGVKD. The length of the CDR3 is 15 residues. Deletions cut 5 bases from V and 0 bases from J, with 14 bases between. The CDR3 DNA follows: TGTGCCATCAGTAGTACAGGGCCGGACTCCTACGAGCAGTACTTC. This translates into CAISSTGPDSYEQYF.

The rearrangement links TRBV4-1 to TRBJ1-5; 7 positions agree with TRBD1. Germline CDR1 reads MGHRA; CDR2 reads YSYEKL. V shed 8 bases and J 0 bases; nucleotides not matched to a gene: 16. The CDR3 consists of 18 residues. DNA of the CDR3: TGCGCCAGCTCCCCACCCATCGACAGGGATCGTAGCAATCAGCCCCAGCATTTT. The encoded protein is CASSPPIDRDRSNQPQHF.

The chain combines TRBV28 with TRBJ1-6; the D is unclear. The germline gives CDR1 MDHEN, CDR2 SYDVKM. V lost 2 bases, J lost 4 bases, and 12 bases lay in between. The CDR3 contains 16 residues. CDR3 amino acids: CASSLSRTGYNSPLHF. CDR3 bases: TGTGCCAGCAGTTTAAGTAGGACGGGGTATAATTCACCCCTCCACTTT. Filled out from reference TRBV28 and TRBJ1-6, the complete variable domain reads DVKVTQSSRYLVKRTGEKVFLECVQDMDHENMFWYRQDPGLGLRLIYFSYDVKMKEKGDIPEGYSVSREKKERFSLILESASTNQTSMYLCASSLSRTGYNSPLHFGNGTRLTVT.

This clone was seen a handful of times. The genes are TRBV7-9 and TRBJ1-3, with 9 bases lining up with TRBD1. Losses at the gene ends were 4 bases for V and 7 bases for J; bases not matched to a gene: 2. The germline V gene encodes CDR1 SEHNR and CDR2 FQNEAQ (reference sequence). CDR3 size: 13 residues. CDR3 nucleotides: TGTGCCAGCAGCTCGGGACAGGGTAACACCATATATTTT. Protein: CASSSGQGNTIYF.